This record concerns one T cell receptor beta chain sequence. Its antigen is unknown. These data belong to a study of T cells after yellow fever vaccination. The overall study: When fractions had low cell numbers, they were prepared with SMART-Seq v4 Ultra Low Input.

V lost 0 bases and J 2 bases, leaving 8 bases between the germline ends. The CDR3 extends over 15 amino acids. CDR1 is KGHDR and CDR2 is SFDVKD in the germline V gene. The study's findings and limits: Within FACS-sorted repertoires, abundant clonotypes contaminating from the bulk population could be present. After the booster, roughly 96% of CD4 and around nine tenths of CD8 primary-response clones were re-detected.

5'RACE template switching added a universal primer site and UMIs to TCR cDNA. TCRdb re-derived calls from the 5' RACE reads in MiXCR, one entry per CDR3 protein. The sample lists some 670,000 distinct CDR3 sequences, approximately 13% occurring once. The chain couples TRBV24-1 to TRBJ2-3, with D unclear. The sequenced sample was PBMCs, obtained on the day of the yellow fever booster vaccination. This receptor was obtained from a man in his thirties or forties who received the YFV17D yellow fever vaccine. The CDR3 reads CATSDLGGTTDTQYF. CDR3 bases: TGTGCCACCAGTGATTTGGGCGGAACCACAGATACGCAGTATTTT.